Presented here are 15 T cell receptor beta chains from one specimen sequenced in a study of shared clonotypes between healthy human individuals. TCRdb's table, derived via immunoSEQ multiplex PCR, lists solely in-frame clones and lacks some. The repertoire holds around 2.5 million clones, more than 85% seen once, with 0.36% in the top ten. The source material was naive CD4+ T cells from PBMCs. Indicated subset: CD45RA+ positively selected. These receptors were collected from a man aged 18 to 30 in good health. Some clones in this sample may be carry-over from other donors' samples.

The chain joins TRBV2 to TRBJ2-5; D might be TRBD1 (6 bases). With the DNA end fitting TRBJ2-7 better, the J assignment may be wrong. CDR1 and CDR2 from the germline V gene are SNHLY and FYNNEI. CDR3 length equals 13 residues. The CDR3 spells CASSRDNHYEQYF. CDR3 bases: TGTGCCAGCAGTCGGGACAATCATTACGAGCAGTACTTC.

The genes are TRBV19 and TRBJ2-5; D is perhaps TRBD2 (5 bases). Germline lookup yields CDR1 LNHDA and CDR2 SQIVND (reference sequence). Trimming stripped 7 bases from V and 1 base from J, with 10 bases between. The CDR3 spans 13 residues. In nucleotides, the CDR3 is TGTGCCAGTAAGATGGGGAGCCAAGAGACCCAGTACTTC. It yields the protein CASKMGSQETQYF.

The gene calls are TRBV10-3 and TRBJ2-7; 8 bases line up with TRBD1. The CDR3 spans 14 residues. V gave up 6 bases and J gave up 4 bases; unmatched junction bases: 8. The germline V gene has CDR1 ENHRY and CDR2 SYGVKD. As DNA, the CDR3 is TGTGCCATCAGGGAGACCGGGACAGGATACGAGCAGTACTTC. Residues: CAIRETGTGYEQYF.

The CDR3 is CASSQDKGSGRGRDTQYF. The CDR3 coding sequence is TGTGCCAGCAGCCAAGATAAAGGGTCGGGCAGGGGGCGAGATACGCAGTATTTT. The chain combines TRBV4-2 with TRBJ2-3; TRBD1 matches at 8 bases. Looked up from germline, CDR1 is LGHNA and CDR2 is YNFKEQ. V was pared by 0 bases and J by 5 bases, with 13 bases of the junction left unmatched. The CDR3 length is 18 residues.

Here the CDR3 reads CASSLYSGGYNEQFF. CDR3 DNA: TGTGCCAGCAGCCTATATTCCGGGGGGTACAATGAGCAGTTCTTC. The rearrangement links TRBV5-6 to TRBJ2-1, with 7 bases identical to TRBD2. Germline lookup yields CDR1 SGHDT and CDR2 YYEEEE. The ends lost 4 bases at V and 4 bases at J; junction bases unmatched: 8. This CDR3 spans 15 amino acids.

This clone has only a few counts. The genes are TRBV9 and TRBJ1-1, with a possible D match to TRBD1 (6 bases). V was trimmed by 5 bases and J by 4 bases, leaving 12 bases between them. The CDR3 extends over 13 amino acids. Looked up from germline, CDR1 is SGDLS and CDR2 is YYNGEE. The CDR3 DNA reads as TGTGCCAGCAGTATCACGGACAGCACTGAAGCTTTCTTT. Protein sequence: CASSITDSTEAFF.

This rearrangement joins TRBV28 to TRBJ2-3, with 10 bases lining up with TRBD1. CDR1 is MDHEN and CDR2 is SYDVKM in the germline V gene. The CDR3 runs to 15 residues. J lost 0 bases, V lost 8 bases, and 5 bases had no gene match. For the CDR3, the DNA is TGTGCCAGCGGGGGACAGGGGTTTAGCACAGATACGCAGTATTTT. This sequence encodes CASGGQGFSTDTQYF.

The chain couples TRBV5-6 to TRBJ1-2; D is unclear. The germline V gene has CDR1 SGHDT and CDR2 YYEEEE. CDR3 length: 13 amino acids. Trimming pared 2 bases from V and 2 bases from J, leaving 7 bases between. The CDR3: CASSFPLNYGYTF. In DNA, the CDR3 is TGTGCCAGCAGCTTTCCCCTAAACTATGGCTACACCTTC.

The V and J genes are TRBV5-5 and TRBJ2-7; D is unresolved. Germline V lookup: CDR1 SGHKS, CDR2 YYEKEE (reference sequence). Trimming left V 0 bases short and J 3 bases short, with 4 bases between. The CDR3 loop spans 12 amino acids. This CDR3 reads CASSLAIYEQYF. CDR3 sequence (DNA): TGTGCCAGCAGCTTGGCCATCTACGAGCAGTACTTC.

The chain employs TRBV6-1 and TRBJ2-1; 10 bases agree with TRBD1. The V and J ends lost 4 bases and 8 bases, in that order; junction bases with no gene match: 8. The CDR3 covers 15 residues. Per germline, CDR1 MNHNS and CDR2 SASEGT. The DNA for the CDR3 is TGTGCCAGCAGTGGGGAGACAGGGGGCATGGATGAGCAGTTCTTC. It codes for CASSGETGGMDEQFF.

This chain uses TRBV28 with TRBJ2-3; the match to TRBD1 covers 10 bases. Germline trimming cut 2 bases from V and 2 bases from J; bases unmatched to any gene: 4. This CDR3 contains 16 residues. Germline V gene sequence: CDR1 MDHEN, CDR2 SYDVKM. The CDR3 nucleotides read TGTGCCAGCAGTTTAGCGGGGACAGGGGCCACAGATACGCAGTATTTT. Encoded protein: CASSLAGTGATDTQYF.

This sequence joins TRBV29-1 and TRBJ2-3; D ambiguous. There are 13 residues in the CDR3. The germline CDR1 and CDR2 sequences are SQVTM and ANQGSEA. V lost 2 bases and J 2 bases, leaving 8 bases between the germline ends. CDR3 sequence reads: CSVEKQDTDTQYF. DNA of the CDR3: TGCAGCGTTGAAAAACAAGACACAGATACGCAGTATTTT.

The rearrangement uses TRBV11-2 and TRBJ1-1, with 8 bases lining up with TRBD1. The CDR3 extends over 15 amino acids. Germline CDR1 reads SGHAT; CDR2 reads FQNNGV. The ends lost 6 bases at V and 1 base at J; junction bases unmatched: 7. In nucleotides, the CDR3 is TGTGCCAGCAGTTCCTCCGGGACAGGGAACACTGAAGCTTTCTTT. Translation: CASSSSGTGNTEAFF.

CDR3 DNA: TGTGCCTGGGACCTTATGGCGAGTGCTGGGAACACTGAAGCTTTCTTT. Its translation is CAWDLMASAGNTEAFF. This rearrangement joins TRBV30 to TRBJ1-1; D gene uncertain. The CDR3 has 16 residues. V dropped 5 bases and J dropped 1 base, with 20 bases sitting between them. Germline loops: CDR1 GTSNPN, CDR2 SVGIG (reference sequence).

The DNA of the CDR3 is TGCGCCAGCAGCCAAGGGAGGGCAGGGGGAAACACAGATACGCAGTATTTT. Its translation: CASSQGRAGGNTDTQYF. The gene calls are TRBV4-1 and TRBJ2-3, with a weak D call TRBD1 (7 bases). The CDR3 totals 17 residues. Trimming shortened V by 1 base and J by 2 bases, and 16 bases separated the two germline ends. CDR1 and CDR2 from the germline V gene are MGHRA and YSYEKL.